A selection of T cell receptor beta chains follows, all from one sample in a study of molecular identifiers for immune sequencing clone quantification. MiXCR, applied by TCRdb to the PCR reads, yields one record per CDR3 protein. The table shows about 510,000 distinct CDR3 sequences, with roughly 24% occurring only once. The sequenced sample consisted of naive CD8+ T cells from blood, with Jurkat cell RNA spiked in. These receptors came from a human donor in good health. Some libraries in this study had Jurkat cell RNA spiked in. CDR3s include the opening cysteine and the closing phenylalanine or tryptophan. D genes are given only for firm matches. Clone sizes are given selectively: once, few, many, or a class where the clone is expanded.

>TRBJ2-7|NA|TRBV5-1|NA
TGCGCCAGCTGCCCAGGACAGTCCTACGAGCAGTACTTC
CASCPGQSYEQYF
>TRBJ1-4|NA|TRBV28|NA
TGTGCCAGCAGTCCCGAGTTGAGGCAACAGGGCCCGACACTGAATGAAAAACTGTTTTTT
CASSPELRQQGPTLNEKLFF
>TRBJ2-7|TRBD1|TRBV29-1|many
TGCAGCGTTGAGTTTAGTACAGGGGAAACCTACGAGCAGTACTTC
CSVEFSTGETYEQYF
>TRBJ2-7|TRBD1|TRBV10-2|once
TGCGCCAGCAAGGGACTCCCGGGACAGGGGGCCGCCGAGCAGTACTTC
CASKGLPGQGAAEQYF
>TRBJ2-7|TRBD1|TRBV27|NA
TGTGCTAGCAGTCCTTTGGGACAGGGATACGAGCAGTACTTC
CASSPLGQGYEQYF
>TRBJ2-5|NA|TRBV4-2|NA
TGTGCCCGCCGCCAAGCTGGGGAAGAGCCCCCGTACTTC
CARRQAGEEPPYF
>TRBJ2-7|TRBD1|TRBV9|many
TGTGCCAGCAGCGTAGACGAGACAGGGGGTTTCGAGCAGTACTTC
CASSVDETGGFEQYF
>TRBJ2-7|NA|TRBV5-6|NA
TGTGCCAGCAGCTTGGCAATTAGGGGCGTCGGGGACGAGCAGTACTTC
CASSLAIRGVGDEQYF
>TRBJ2-2|TRBD1|TRBV29-1|many
TGCAGCGGGGGACAGGGAAACACCGGGGAGCTGTTTTTT
CSGGQGNTGELFF
>TRBJ1-4|NA|TRBV4-3|many
TGCGCCAGCAGCCAAACCCACAGATTAACTAATGAAAAACTGTTTTTT
CASSQTHRLTNEKLFF
>TRBJ1-5|NA|TRBV12-3/TRBV12-4|NA
TGTGCCAGCACTTCCGGGAATAGCAATCAGCCCCGGCATTTT
CASTSGNSNQPRHF
>TRBJ2-2|TRBD1|TRBV12-3/TRBV12-4|NA
TGTGCCACCACGGGAACAGGGGGCGCCGAAGTTAGGGCCGGGGAGCTGTTTTTT
CATTGTGGAEVRAGELFF
>TRBJ1-2|NA|TRBV6-5|few
TGTGCCAGCAGTTATGACAGTCCCTTAACGTTCGGAGAGACCTTC
CASSYDSPLTFGETF
>TRBJ2-1|TRBD2|TRBV19|once
TGTGCCAGTAGTAAGATTCTAGCGGGGGACAATGAGCAGTTCTTC
CASSKILAGDNEQFF
>TRBJ1-1|NA|TRBV25-1|many
TGTGCCAGCAGGACGGGGGGCACTGAAGCTTTCTTT
CASRTGGTEAFF
>TRBJ2-5|TRBD2|TRBV4-3|few
TGCGCCAGCAGCCAAGATCTGGCTAGCGGGGGGCAAGAGACCCAGTACTTC
CASSQDLASGGQETQYF
>TRBJ2-1|TRBD2|TRBV11-2|NA
TGTGCCAGCAGCCCCAGGGTCACTAGCGCCTACAATGAGCAGTTCTTC
CASSPRVTSAYNEQFF
>TRBJ2-1|NA|TRBV7-9|NA
TGTGCCAGCAGCATAAAAGGGGGGGATGAGCAGTTCTTC
CASSIKGGDEQFF
>TRBJ1-1|TRBD1|TRBV4-3|many
TGCGCCAGCAGCCAAGAGAGGACAGGGTGGACTGAAGCTTTCTTT
CASSQERTGWTEAFF
>TRBJ2-3|NA|TRBV5-6|many
TGTGCCAGCAGCTTGTGGGGACTCATCACAGATACGCAGTATTTT
CASSLWGLITDTQYF
>TRBJ1-4|NA|TRBV5-1|few
TGCGCCAGCAGCTTCGGGGCAACTAATGAAAAACTGTTTTTT
CASSFGATNEKLFF
>TRBJ2-4|NA|TRBV5-1|many
TGCGCCAGCAGCCCCATTGGGGGAGGCCCAAACATTCAGTACTTC
CASSPIGGGPNIQYF
>TRBJ1-3|NA|TRBV20-1|NA
TGCAGTGCTCGGATCCTCTCTGGAAACACCATATATTTT
CSARILSGNTIYF
>TRBJ2-7|NA|TRBV6-1|NA
TGTGCCAGCAGTGAAATTTTAGCATCTACGCACGAGCAGTACTTC
CASSEILASTHEQYF
>TRBJ2-5|NA|TRBV6-5|NA
TGTGCCAGCAGTTACGAGGGGGGAGGCCCCCAAGAGACCCAGTACTTC
CASSYEGGGPQETQYF
>TRBJ1-4|NA|TRBV11-2|NA
TGTGCCAGCAGCGGATGGACATCTGCAAATGAAAAACTGTTTTTT
CASSGWTSANEKLFF
>TRBJ2-7|NA|TRBV4-3|NA
TGCGCCAGCAGCCAAGGGGTAGGGGGTTCCTACGAGCAGTACTTC
CASSQGVGGSYEQYF
>TRBJ2-3|NA|TRBV19|once
TGTGCCAGTAGTATTCAGGCTAGTGGGGATACGCAGTATTTT
CASSIQASGDTQYF
>TRBJ2-3|TRBD2|TRBV9|NA
TGTGCCAGCAGCTACGGGAGGGGGATCCCTGGCGCAGATACGCAGTATTTT
CASSYGRGIPGADTQYF
>TRBJ1-1|NA|TRBV11-2|few
TGTGCCAGCAGCTTAGATGGCGCCATGAACACTGAAGCTTTCTTT
CASSLDGAMNTEAFF
>TRBJ1-5|TRBD1|TRBV27|NA
TGTGCCAGCAGGAGCCTACAGGGGGGTAGCATTCAGCCCCAGCATTTT
CASRSLQGGSIQPQHF
>TRBJ1-1|NA|TRBV12-3/TRBV12-4|many
TGTGCCAGCAGTTACACAATGAATGAAGCTTTCTTT
CASSYTMNEAFF
>TRBJ2-7|NA|TRBV27|NA
TGTGCCAGCAGTTATGGAACAGTGGCCTACGAGCAGTACTTC
CASSYGTVAYEQYF
>TRBJ1-4|NA|TRBV13|NA
TGTGCCAGCACAAAGGACAGAACTAATGAAAAACTGTTTTTT
CASTKDRTNEKLFF
>TRBJ2-1|NA|TRBV10-2|NA
TGCGCCAGCAAGGACAGCTCCTACAATGAGCAGTTCTTC
CASKDSSYNEQFF
>TRBJ2-5|TRBD1|TRBV4-1|few
TGCGCCAGCAGCCAAGGGGTCGCGACAGGGGCCCAAGAGACCCAGTACTTC
CASSQGVATGAQETQYF
>TRBJ2-1|NA|TRBV28|few
TGTGCCAGCAGTTCATTTCTAGTCAATGAGCAGTTCTTC
CASSSFLVNEQFF